This T cell receptor beta chain came from a study of blood T cell repertoires in COVID-19. The study drew participants aged about 18 to 89 years from 20 to 30 US areas. Recovered participants had two consecutive negative NP/OP PCR tests, healthcare professional clearance, or symptom resolution. This CDR3 region has 11 residues. Germline assignment: CDR1 MNHEY and CDR2 SVGEGT. V lost 4 bases and J lost 5, with 6 bases in between. The data were produced by immunoSEQ multiplex PCR, yet TCRdb's version contains in-frame clones alone and is incomplete. There are about 500,000 clones in the sample; about nine tenths occur only once, and 0.7% lies in the top ten.

This TCR was sampled from a woman in her late teens or twenties who had recovered from COVID-19. The chain couples TRBV6-2 or TRBV6-3 to TRBJ2-7; D may be TRBD2 (5 bases). What was sequenced was PBMCs or T cells enriched from blood (not recorded which). In nucleotides, the CDR3 is TGTGCCAGCAGTTCCGGGGACGAGCAGTACTTC. Protein sequence: CASSSGDEQYF.